This T cell receptor beta chain was profiled in a study of blood T cell repertoires in COVID-19. Study overall: The study drew acute and convalescent COVID-19 samples from the United States, Italy and Spain.

Cohorts were assigned according to the clinical history that participants reported. Before being deemed recovered, Cohort 3 donors had two negative PCRs, clearance, or symptom resolution. Original methodology: Counts of nucleated cells, estimated from reference gene primer amplification, were obtained. The repertoire was sequenced with immunoSEQ multiplex PCR; TCRdb's copy has only in-frame clones and lacks some. Clone size and the V and J calls come from that table; the DNA yielded D and trimming. The sample lists approximately 380,000 clones; approximately 90% were seen once. The CDR3 extends over 13 amino acids. Germline-derived CDR1 and CDR2 are SGHNT and YENEEA. V was shortened by 3 bases and J by 0 bases, with 5 bases between the two germline ends.

This receptor was taken from a woman younger than 30 who had recovered from COVID-19. The chain employs TRBV11-3 and TRBJ1-1; the D is unclear. The specimen sequenced was PBMCs or T cells enriched from blood (not recorded which). CDR3 in DNA: TGTGCCAGCAGCTTTTCTTTGAACACTGAAGCTTTCTTT. It codes for CASSFSLNTEAFF. Full variable domain (missing parts from reference TRBV11-3 and TRBJ1-1): EAGVVQSPRYKIIEKKQPVAFWCNPISGHNTLYWYLQNLGQGPELLIRYENEEAVDDSQLPKDRFSAERLKGVDSTLKIQPAELGDSAVYLCASSFSLNTEAFFGQGTRLTVV.